Listed below are T cell receptor beta chains from one sample, sequenced in a study of blood T cell repertoires in COVID-19. Only in-frame clones appear in the TCRdb table, and some are missing; sequencing was by immunoSEQ multiplex PCR. The sample carries about 200,000 clones, around 75% recorded once. The sequenced sample was peripheral blood. The receptors were sampled from a middle-aged woman with COVID-19, enrolled during active disease. Each CDR3 is given with its conserved first and last residue. A D gene is named only where the DNA matches it firmly. Size values are once, few and many counts, or a class for expanded clones, and some rows have none.

v_call,j_call,d_call,clone_size,cdr3_nt,cdr3_aa
TRBV5-4,TRBJ1-2,TRBD1,NA,TGTGCCAGCAGCGCCCCGGGACAGGGTATCTATGGCTACACCTTC,CASSAPGQGIYGYTF
TRBV5-1,TRBJ1-5,NA,few,TGCGCCAGCAGCTCGGCAGGGGGCAATCAGCCCCAGCATTTT,CASSSAGGNQPQHF
TRBV7-2,TRBJ1-2,NA,few,TGTGCCAGCAGCCCCGATAGGGCGGGAGGCTATGGCTACACCTTC,CASSPDRAGGYGYTF
TRBV7-3,TRBJ2-3,NA,NA,TGTGCCAGCAGCTTATTTCTGGGGGCAGGCACAGATACGCAGTATTTT,CASSLFLGAGTDTQYF
TRBV7-9,TRBJ1-2,NA,NA,TGTGCCAGCAGCCGCGGGGACTATGGCTACACCTTC,CASSRGDYGYTF
TRBV10-3,TRBJ1-1,NA,NA,TGTGCCATCAGTGTCTGGGGGAGGGAAGCTTTCTTT,CAISVWGREAFF
TRBV9,TRBJ2-2,NA,NA,TGTGCCAGCAGCGTAGACGGAGTCTACACCGGGGAGCTGTTTTTT,CASSVDGVYTGELFF
TRBV10-2,TRBJ1-1,TRBD1,NA,TGCGCCAGCAGTGTGGACAGGGGGCGAACTGAAGCTTTCTTT,CASSVDRGRTEAFF
TRBV5-5,TRBJ1-1,NA,NA,TGTGCCAGCAGCTGGGGGCGAGGGGACACTGAAGCTTTCTTT,CASSWGRGDTEAFF
TRBV18,TRBJ1-3,NA,once,TGTGCCAGCTCACCAACAGGAACTGGAAACACCATATATTTT,CASSPTGTGNTIYF
TRBV5-8,TRBJ1-2,TRBD1,NA,TGTGCCAGCAGCTTAGGACAGGGACGATGGGGCTACACCTTC,CASSLGQGRWGYTF
TRBV10-3,TRBJ1-1,NA,NA,TGTGCCATCAGTCGGGGTGGGAACACTGAAGCTTTCTTT,CAISRGGNTEAFF
TRBV7-7,TRBJ2-3,TRBD2,NA,TGTGCCAGCAGCTTCGGTAGCGGGGGAGATACGCAGTATTTT,CASSFGSGGDTQYF
TRBV27,TRBJ1-1,NA,NA,TGTGCCAGCATCCAAACTACGGGGGGCACTGAAGCTTTCTTT,CASIQTTGGTEAFF
TRBV21-1,TRBJ2-7,NA,NA,TGTGCCAGCAGCAAAGTGAAAGGTCCGGAGTACTCCTACGAGCAGTACTTC,CASSKVKGPEYSYEQYF
TRBV5-1,TRBJ1-1,NA,few,TGCGCCAGCACCTCCCCCGGGGTGGACACTGAAGCTTTCTTT,CASTSPGVDTEAFF
TRBV18,TRBJ2-7,NA,NA,TGTGCCAGCTCACCACAGAAGAATAGCCGCTACGAGCAGTACTTC,CASSPQKNSRYEQYF
TRBV4-3,TRBJ1-6,NA,NA,TGCGCCAGCAGCCCCCAGGGCTCCTATAATTCACCCCTCCACTTT,CASSPQGSYNSPLHF
TRBV7-2,TRBJ1-5,TRBD1,NA,TGTGCCAGCAGCCAACAGGGGGGAGGCAATCAGCCCCAGCATTTT,CASSQQGGGNQPQHF
TRBV29-1,TRBJ2-6,TRBD1,NA,TGCAGCGTTGAACCGACAGGGTCCGTGGCTGGGGCCAACGTCCTGACTTTC,CSVEPTGSVAGANVLTF
TRBV6-1,TRBJ2-1,TRBD2,NA,TGTGCCAGCAGTGACCTAGCGGAGGCTCCTTACAATGAGCAGTTCTTC,CASSDLAEAPYNEQFF
TRBV5-8,TRBJ2-5,NA,NA,TGTGCCAGCAGCCCCAGGGCCACGGCTTCAAAACAAGAGACCCAGTACTTC,CASSPRATASKQETQYF
TRBV6-5,TRBJ1-4,NA,NA,TGTGCCAGCAGGGCGGTTGCAACTAATGAAAAACTGTTTTTT,CASRAVATNEKLFF
TRBV25-1,TRBJ2-5,NA,NA,TGTGCCAGCAGTGAAAGGGGGAAGGGGGAAAAGACCCAGTACTTC,CASSERGKGEKTQYF
TRBV4-1,TRBJ2-1,TRBD2,many,TGCGCCAGCAGCCTTGGCGGGAGGGGTCGAACTCAATACAATGAGCAGTTCTTC,CASSLGGRGRTQYNEQFF
TRBV7-7,TRBJ2-1,TRBD1,NA,TGTGCCAGCAGCTCGGGACAGGGCTCCTACAATGAGCAGTTCTTC,CASSSGQGSYNEQFF
TRBV5-4,TRBJ1-3,TRBD1,NA,TGTGCCAGCAGCTTACAGGGGGCTGCCGGAAACACCATATATTTT,CASSLQGAAGNTIYF
TRBV6-1,TRBJ2-3,TRBD2,NA,TGTGCCAGCAGTGGCCGACTAGCGGCTAGTAGCACAGATACGCAGTATTTT,CASSGRLAASSTDTQYF
TRBV18,TRBJ1-5,NA,NA,TGTGCCAGCTCCCGGGGGAGCAATCAGCCCCAGCATTTT,CASSRGSNQPQHF
TRBV5-5,TRBJ2-7,NA,NA,TGTGCCAGCAGCTTCCAGGGCGGCGACGAGCAGTACTTC,CASSFQGGDEQYF
TRBV5-5,TRBJ1-2,NA,NA,TGTGCCAGCAGCTGGCGTCTAGGGGATGGCTACACCTTC,CASSWRLGDGYTF
TRBV18,TRBJ1-1,NA,NA,TGTGCCAGCTCACCCTACCAGGCCCGAGCTTTCTTT,CASSPYQARAFF
TRBV7-2,TRBJ2-3,TRBD2,NA,TGTGCCAGCAGCTTAGGACCCCTAGCGGGGGGGACAGATACGCAGTATTTT,CASSLGPLAGGTDTQYF
TRBV19,TRBJ1-3,NA,NA,TGTGTCAGTAGTAGACAGGACCTCTCTGGAAACACCATATATTTT,CVSSRQDLSGNTIYF
TRBV18,TRBJ2-1,NA,NA,TGTGCCAGCTCACCACGGGCAGGGGGGAGAGATGAGCAGTTCTTC,CASSPRAGGRDEQFF
TRBV7-2,TRBJ2-7,TRBD1,NA,TGTGCCAGCAGACGCGGACAGGGGTCCTACGAGCAGTACTTC,CASRRGQGSYEQYF
TRBV7-8,TRBJ1-6,NA,NA,TGTGCCAGCAGCCATCAGGGGCCCCTCCACTTT,CASSHQGPLHF
TRBV7-2,TRBJ2-1,TRBD1,NA,TGTGCCAGCAGCTCGGGACAGGGGGAAACAATGAAGCAGTTCTTC,CASSSGQGETMKQFF
TRBV4-1,TRBJ2-7,NA,NA,TGCGCCAGCAGCCAGACAGGTACCTACGAGCAGTACTTC,CASSQTGTYEQYF
TRBV5-5,TRBJ1-5,NA,NA,TGTGCCAGCAGCTTGGGGGCAGCGGGCAATCAGCCCCAGCATTTT,CASSLGAAGNQPQHF
TRBV24-1,TRBJ1-5,NA,once,TGTGCCACCAGTGAAACCCCGGGGGATAGACAGCCCCAGCATTTT,CATSETPGDRQPQHF
TRBV6-5,TRBJ1-5,TRBD1,NA,TGTGCCAGCAGTTTCGGACAGGGTGGCAATCAGCCCCAGCATTTT,CASSFGQGGNQPQHF
TRBV5-4,TRBJ2-3,TRBD2,NA,TGTGCCAGCAGCTTGCTAGCGGGAAGCACAGATACGCAGTATTTT,CASSLLAGSTDTQYF
TRBV5-5,TRBJ1-4,NA,once,TGTGCCAGCAGCTTTTGGAGGGGAAATGAAAAACTGTTTTTT,CASSFWRGNEKLFF
TRBV18,TRBJ2-7,TRBD1,NA,TGTGCCAGCTCACCAACAGGGGGCTGGACCTACGAGCAGTACTTC,CASSPTGGWTYEQYF
TRBV19,TRBJ1-5,NA,NA,TGTGCCAGTAGTATAGAGCAGGGGCAGCCCCAGCATTTT,CASSIEQGQPQHF
TRBV11-2,TRBJ1-2,NA,few,TGTGCCAGCAGCTACAGGGACTATGGCTACACCTTC,CASSYRDYGYTF